This T cell receptor (beta chain) was captured by sequencing in a study of vaccination effects on CD4 cells after COVID-19. Study-wide results and caveats: Recruitment yielded few convalescent patients, and the study had no early post-infection timepoints. The vaccine-induced clones of healthy vaccinees included only 1 of 255 that cross-reacted with common cold coronaviruses.

Profiling relied on immunoSEQ multiplex PCR, and the TCRdb table lists in-frame clones only, not all of them. The profile shows about 63,000 clones, 70% to 85% of them singletons. A word on this clone: Its antigen remains unknown.

Sequencing in the ViraFEST assay came after antigen-specific CD4+ T cells had been expanded with viral peptide pools, which were used to stimulate PBMC. Following a roughly 11-day culture, CD4+ T cells were purified. According to the study, vaccine recipients showed no prior SARS-CoV-2 infection and negative nucleocapsid antibodies. Half of the medium was exchanged for IL-2 medium on both days 3 and 7. The germline CDR1 and CDR2 sequences are SGHNT and YYREEE (reference sequence). J lost 4 bases, V lost 1 base, and 10 bases had no gene match. CDR3 length equals 17 residues. Sequenced here: CD4+ T cells from PBMCs cultured with HCoV-OC43 spike peptides, sampled before COVID-19 vaccination. Subset meaning: HCoV-OC43 spike overlapping peptide pool stimulation. The J gene is TRBJ2-5, the V gene TRBV5-4, with 10 bases matching TRBD2. The sequence was obtained from a human donor who received a COVID-19 vaccine. CDR3 in DNA: TGTGCCAGCAGCTTGTCCCTAGCGGGGGCCAGGGTAGAGACCCAGTACTTC. This translates into CASSLSLAGARVETQYF.